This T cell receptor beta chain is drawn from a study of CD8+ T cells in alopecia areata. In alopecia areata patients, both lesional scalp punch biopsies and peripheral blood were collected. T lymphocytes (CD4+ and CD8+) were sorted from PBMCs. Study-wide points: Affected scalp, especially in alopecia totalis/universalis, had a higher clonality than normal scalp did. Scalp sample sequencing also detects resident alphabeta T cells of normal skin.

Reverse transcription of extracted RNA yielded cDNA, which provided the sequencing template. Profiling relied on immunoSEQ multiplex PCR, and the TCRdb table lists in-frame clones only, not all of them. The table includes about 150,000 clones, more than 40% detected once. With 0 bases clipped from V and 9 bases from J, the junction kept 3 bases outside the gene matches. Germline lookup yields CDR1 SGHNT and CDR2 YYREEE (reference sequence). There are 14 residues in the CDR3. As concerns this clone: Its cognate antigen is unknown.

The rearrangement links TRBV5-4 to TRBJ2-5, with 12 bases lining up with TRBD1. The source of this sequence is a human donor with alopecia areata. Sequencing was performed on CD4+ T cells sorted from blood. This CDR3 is CASSLAGTGGSQYF. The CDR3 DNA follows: TGTGCCAGCAGCTTGGCGGGGACAGGGGGCTCCCAGTACTTC. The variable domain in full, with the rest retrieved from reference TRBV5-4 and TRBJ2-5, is ETGVTQSPTHLIKTRGQQVTLRCSSQSGHNTVSWYQQALGQGPQFIFQYYREEENGRGNFPPRFSGLQFPNYSSELNVNALELDDSALYLCASSLAGTGGSQYFGPGTRLLVL.